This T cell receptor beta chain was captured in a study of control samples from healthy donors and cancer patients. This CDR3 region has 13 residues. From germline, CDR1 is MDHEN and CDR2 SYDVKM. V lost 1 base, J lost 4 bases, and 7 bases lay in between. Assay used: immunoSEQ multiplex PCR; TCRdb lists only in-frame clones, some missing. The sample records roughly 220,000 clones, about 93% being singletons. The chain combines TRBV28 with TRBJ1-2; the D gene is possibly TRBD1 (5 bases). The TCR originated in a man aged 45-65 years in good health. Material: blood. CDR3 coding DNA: TGTGCCAGCAGTTTATCAGGGTCCTATGGCTACACCTTC. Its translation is CASSLSGSYGYTF.